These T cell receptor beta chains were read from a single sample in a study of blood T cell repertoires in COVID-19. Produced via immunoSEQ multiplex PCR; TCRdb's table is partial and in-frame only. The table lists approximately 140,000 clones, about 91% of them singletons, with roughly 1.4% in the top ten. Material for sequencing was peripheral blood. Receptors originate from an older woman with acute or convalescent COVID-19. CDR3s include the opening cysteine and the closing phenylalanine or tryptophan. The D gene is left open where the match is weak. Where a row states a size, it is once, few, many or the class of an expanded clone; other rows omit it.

CASRGAGGTGANVLTF TGTGCCAGCAGAGGAGCAGGGGGGACTGGGGCCAACGTCCTGACTTTC TRBV28 NA TRBJ2-6 NA
CASSLGTANSNQPQHF TGCGCCAGCAGCTTGGGGACAGCGAATAGCAATCAGCCCCAGCATTTT TRBV5-1 NA TRBJ1-5 NA
CASNQGNQPQHF TGTGCCAGTAATCAGGGGAATCAGCCCCAGCATTTT TRBV19 NA TRBJ1-5 NA
CSVEVGRGSGYTF TGCAGCGTTGAAGTGGGCAGGGGGTCTGGCTACACCTTC TRBV29-1 TRBD1 TRBJ1-2 NA
CASSQGWGGLNQPQHF TGTGCCAGCAGCCAAGGGTGGGGAGGGCTAAATCAGCCCCAGCATTTT TRBV3-1/TRBV3-2 NA TRBJ1-5 once
CASSQDGSEAQPQHF TGTGCCAGCAGCCAAGACGGCAGTGAGGCTCAGCCCCAGCATTTT TRBV3-1/TRBV3-2 NA TRBJ1-5 NA
CASSPGPTKRDYGYTF TGTGCCAGCAGCCCAGGGCCAACTAAGCGAGACTATGGCTACACCTTC TRBV3-1/TRBV3-2 NA TRBJ1-2 NA
CASSLDGDYSYEQYF TGTGCCAGCAGCTTAGATGGCGACTACTCCTACGAGCAGTACTTC TRBV7-2 NA TRBJ2-7 NA
CASSFGQRINEQYF TGTGCCAGCAGCTTCGGGCAGCGGATCAACGAGCAGTACTTC TRBV7-2 NA TRBJ2-7 NA
CAISGAAGPTDTQYF TGTGCCATCAGTGGGGCCGCGGGGCCCACAGATACGCAGTATTTT TRBV10-3 NA TRBJ2-3 NA
CASSVAYEQYF TGTGCCAGCTCAGTAGCCTACGAGCAGTACTTC TRBV18 NA TRBJ2-7 NA
CASNRGHSTNEKLFF TGTGCCAGCAACAGAGGACACTCAACTAATGAAAAACTGTTTTTT TRBV5-8 NA TRBJ1-4 NA
CATSDSTGVRQPQHF TGTGCCACCAGTGATTCAACAGGGGTCCGCCAGCCCCAGCATTTT TRBV24-1 TRBD1 TRBJ1-5 NA
CASSYSDSKNQPQHF TGTGCCAGCAGTTACTCAGACAGTAAAAATCAGCCCCAGCATTTT TRBV6-6 NA TRBJ1-5 NA
CASSRPSGATDTQYF TGTGCCAGCAGCCGACCTAGCGGGGCAACAGATACGCAGTATTTT TRBV7-9 TRBD2 TRBJ2-3 NA
CASSQTQGFGTDTQYF TGCGCCAGCAGCCAGACCCAGGGTTTCGGTACAGATACGCAGTATTTT TRBV4-1 NA TRBJ2-3 NA
CASSYDGRGSRNIQYF TGTGCCAGCAGTTACGACGGCAGAGGGAGTAGAAACATTCAGTACTTC TRBV6-5 NA TRBJ2-4 NA
CASSILQGAVGEQFF TGTGCCAGTAGTATATTACAGGGGGCAGTTGGGGAGCAGTTCTTC TRBV19 TRBD1 TRBJ2-1 NA
CASSLVVSDTEAFF TGTGCCAGCAGCTTAGTGGTCAGCGACACTGAAGCTTTCTTT TRBV7-2 NA TRBJ1-1 NA
CASSPPGGQGGYTF TGTGCCAGCTCACCTCCCGGGGGACAGGGGGGCTACACCTTC TRBV18 TRBD1 TRBJ1-2 NA